This T cell receptor beta chain is from a study of T cell responses to AZD1222 COVID-19 vaccine. A word on this clone: Its antigen is unidentified.

The CDR3 extends over 16 amino acids. The junction had 8 bases not matched to a gene; V was cut back by 0 bases and J by 6 bases. Per germline, CDR1 MGHRA and CDR2 YSYEKL. TCRdb keeps only in-frame clones here, not all; method: immunoSEQ multiplex PCR. The sample contains 67,000 or so clones, around 83% of which appear only once. Study findings and constraints: White British people made up most donors, females outnumbered males, and clonal diversity was possibly underestimated.

The sample consisted of peripheral blood, taken on day 0 of AZD1222 vaccination. The receptor was isolated from an adult in good health. The rearrangement links TRBV4-1 to TRBJ1-1, with 9 bases matching TRBD1. The CDR3 here is CASSQEGTGFISEAFF. The CDR3 bases are TGCGCCAGCAGCCAAGAGGGGACAGGGTTTATTTCTGAAGCTTTCTTT.